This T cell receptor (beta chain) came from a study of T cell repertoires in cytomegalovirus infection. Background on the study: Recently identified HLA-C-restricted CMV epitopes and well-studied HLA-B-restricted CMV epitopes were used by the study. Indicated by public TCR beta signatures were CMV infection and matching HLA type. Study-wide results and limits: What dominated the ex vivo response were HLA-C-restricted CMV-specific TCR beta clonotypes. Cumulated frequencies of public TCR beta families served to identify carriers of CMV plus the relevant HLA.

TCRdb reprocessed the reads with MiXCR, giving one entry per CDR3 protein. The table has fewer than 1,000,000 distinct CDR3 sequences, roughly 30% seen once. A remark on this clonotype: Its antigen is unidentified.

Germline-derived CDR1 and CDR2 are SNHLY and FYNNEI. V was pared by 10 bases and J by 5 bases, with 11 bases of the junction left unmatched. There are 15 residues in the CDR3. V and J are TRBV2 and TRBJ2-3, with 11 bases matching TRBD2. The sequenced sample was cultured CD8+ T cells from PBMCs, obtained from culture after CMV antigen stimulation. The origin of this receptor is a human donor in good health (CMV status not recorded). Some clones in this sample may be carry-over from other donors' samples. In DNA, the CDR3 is TGTGCCATATCTGAGACTAGCGGGGTTAAAGATACGCAGTATTTT. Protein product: CAISETSGVKDTQYF.